This T cell receptor (beta chain) came from a study of T cell responses to AZD1222 COVID-19 vaccine. Overall study findings and caveats: Repertoire samples came only from after the peak T cell response.

Sequencing used immunoSEQ multiplex PCR; TCRdb keeps in-frame clones, though not all of them. The profile shows around 130,000 clones, approximately 90% of them singletons. CDR1 is SGDLS, CDR2 YYNGEE, per germline. The CDR3 spans 14 residues. V was pared by 4 bases and J by 0 bases, with 10 bases between. In regard to this clone: What it binds is unknown.

The sequences come from peripheral blood, collected 28 days after the second AZD1222 dose. This sequence was found in an adult who received the AZD1222 COVID-19 vaccine. This chain connects TRBV9 to TRBJ1-1; D ambiguous. For the CDR3, the DNA is TGTGCCAGCAGCTCGGGGATGATGAACACTGAAGCTTTCTTT. Translating gives CASSSGMMNTEAFF.